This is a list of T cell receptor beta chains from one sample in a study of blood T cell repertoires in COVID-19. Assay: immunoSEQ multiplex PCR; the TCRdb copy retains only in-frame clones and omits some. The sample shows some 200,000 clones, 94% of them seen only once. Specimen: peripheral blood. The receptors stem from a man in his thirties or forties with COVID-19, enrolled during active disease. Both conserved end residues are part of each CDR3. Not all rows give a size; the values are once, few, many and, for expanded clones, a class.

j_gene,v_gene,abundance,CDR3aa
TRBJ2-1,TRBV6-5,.,CASSGGNEQFF
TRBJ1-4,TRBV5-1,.,CASSFGGEEKLFF
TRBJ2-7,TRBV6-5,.,CASTRTGTTGEQYF
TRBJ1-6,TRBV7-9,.,CASSPQGFSNSPLHF
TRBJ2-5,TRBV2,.,CASSIYRGVQETQYF
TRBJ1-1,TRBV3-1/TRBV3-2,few,CASSPRGDTEAFF
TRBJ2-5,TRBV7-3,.,CASSFLAGGQETQYF
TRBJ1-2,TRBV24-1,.,CATSDAGGYGYTF
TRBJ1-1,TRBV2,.,CASRVAPEAFF
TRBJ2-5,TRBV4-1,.,CASSQDKWGGGNQETQYF
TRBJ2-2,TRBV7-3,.,CASSKLPGQLNTGELFF
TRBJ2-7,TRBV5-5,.,CASTRDTVPYEQYF
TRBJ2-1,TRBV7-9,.,CASSLTGTRVALYNEQFF
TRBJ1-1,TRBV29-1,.,CSVSGGSPGVAFF
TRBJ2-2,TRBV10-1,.,CASSALRDGELFF
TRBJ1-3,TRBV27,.,CASSRDRASGNTIYF
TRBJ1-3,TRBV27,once,CASSPLLLDSRSSGNTIYF
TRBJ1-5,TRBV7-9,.,CASSYSTGENQPQHF
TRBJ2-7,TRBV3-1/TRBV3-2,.,CASSDGTGGFYEQYF
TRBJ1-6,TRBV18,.,CASSPPSLGGANSPLHF
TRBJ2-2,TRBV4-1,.,CASSQEETAANTGELFF
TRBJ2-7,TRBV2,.,CAGARGNPYEQYF
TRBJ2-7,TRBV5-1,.,CASSLASRSYEQYF
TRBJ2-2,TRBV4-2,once,CASSQDRGLAGELFF
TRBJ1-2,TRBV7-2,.,CASSLVDGNYGYTF
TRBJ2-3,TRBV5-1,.,CASRTGTELWTDTQYF
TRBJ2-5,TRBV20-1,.,CSASNSQETQYF
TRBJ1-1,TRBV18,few,CASSVAQGNTEAFF